The 3 T cell receptor beta chains below were found in one sample sequenced in a study of blood T cell repertoires in COVID-19. The table came from immunoSEQ multiplex PCR; TCRdb's copy has only in-frame clones and leaves some out. The sample yields approximately 450,000 clones, around 88% seen once. The sample was peripheral blood. The receptors were gathered from a woman in her twenties or thirties with acute or convalescent COVID-19.

The chain is built from TRBV10-2 and TRBJ2-7; 8 nucleotides match TRBD2. Looked up from germline, CDR1 is WSHSY and CDR2 is SAAADI. Trimming took 3 bases from V and 1 from J; bases not matched to a gene: 5. This CDR3 comprises 15 residues. CDR3 loop: CASSDVSGGSYEQYF. CDR3 DNA sequence: TGCGCCAGCAGTGATGTGAGCGGGGGTTCCTACGAGCAGTACTTC.

The rearrangement joins TRBV21-1 to TRBJ1-2; no DNA check was done on the table's D call, TRBD1. TRBV21-1 constitutes a pseudogene. The CDR3 is made up of 17 amino acids. The CDR3 sequence is CASSNVPGGTGSGGYTF. The CDR3 DNA follows: TGTGCCAGCAGCAACGTCCCCGGGGGGACAGGGTCGGGAGGCTACACCTTC.

This chain joins TRBV7-2 and TRBJ2-7; D not certain. The CDR3 is 19 residues long. CDR1 and CDR2 from the germline V gene are SGHTA and FQGNSA. With 2 bases removed from V and 9 bases from J, the gap between germline ends came to 32 bases. Written as DNA, the CDR3 is TGTGCCAGCAGCTTAAGAGTGATAGGCTTTGTAACAAATGAACAGATGCAGTACTTC. Translating gives CASSLRVIGFVTNEQMQYF.